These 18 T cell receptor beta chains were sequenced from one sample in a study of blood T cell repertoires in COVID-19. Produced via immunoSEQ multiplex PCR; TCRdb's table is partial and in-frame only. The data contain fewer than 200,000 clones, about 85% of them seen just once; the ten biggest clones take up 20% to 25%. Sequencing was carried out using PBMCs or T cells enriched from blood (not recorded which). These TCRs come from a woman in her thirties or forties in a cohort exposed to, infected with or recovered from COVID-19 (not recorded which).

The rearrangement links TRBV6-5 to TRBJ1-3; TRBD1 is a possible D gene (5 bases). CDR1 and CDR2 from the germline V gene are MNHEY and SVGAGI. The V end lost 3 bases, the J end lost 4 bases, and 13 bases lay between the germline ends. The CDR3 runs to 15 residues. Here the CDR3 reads CASSYGTGGGNTIYF. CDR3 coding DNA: TGTGCCAGCAGTTATGGGACGGGGGGAGGAAACACCATATATTTT.

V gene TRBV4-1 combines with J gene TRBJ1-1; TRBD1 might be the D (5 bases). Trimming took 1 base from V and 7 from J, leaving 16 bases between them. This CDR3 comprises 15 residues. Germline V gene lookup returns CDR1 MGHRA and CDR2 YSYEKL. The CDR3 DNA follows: TGCGCCAGCAGCCAAGCCCCCGGGGGTCGCAATGAAGCTTTCTTT. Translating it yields CASSQAPGGRNEAFF.

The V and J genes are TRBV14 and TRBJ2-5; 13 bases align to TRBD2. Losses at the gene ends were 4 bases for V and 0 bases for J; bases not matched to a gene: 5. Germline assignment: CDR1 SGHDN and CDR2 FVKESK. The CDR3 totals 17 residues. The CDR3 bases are TGTGCCAGCAGCCCGGGGACTAGCGGGGTGTACCAAGAGACCCAGTACTTC. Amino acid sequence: CASSPGTSGVYQETQYF. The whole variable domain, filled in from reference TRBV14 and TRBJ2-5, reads EAGVTQFPSHSVIEKGQTVTLRCDPISGHDNLYWYRRVMGKEIKFLLHFVKESKQDESGMPNNRFLAERTGGTYSTLKVQPAELEDSGVYFCASSPGTSGVYQETQYFGPGTRLLVL.

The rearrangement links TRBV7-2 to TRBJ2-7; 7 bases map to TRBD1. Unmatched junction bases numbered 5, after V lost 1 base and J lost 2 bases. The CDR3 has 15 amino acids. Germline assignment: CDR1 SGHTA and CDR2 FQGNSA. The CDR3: CASSLGGGETYEQYF. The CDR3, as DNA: TGTGCCAGCAGCTTAGGAGGGGGCGAAACCTACGAGCAGTACTTC.

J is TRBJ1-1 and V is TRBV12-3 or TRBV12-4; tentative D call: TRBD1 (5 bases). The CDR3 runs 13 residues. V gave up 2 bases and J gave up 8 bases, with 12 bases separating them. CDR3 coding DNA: TGTGCCAGCAGTTTAACGGGGGAGGCGGAAGCTTTCTTT. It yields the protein CASSLTGEAEAFF.

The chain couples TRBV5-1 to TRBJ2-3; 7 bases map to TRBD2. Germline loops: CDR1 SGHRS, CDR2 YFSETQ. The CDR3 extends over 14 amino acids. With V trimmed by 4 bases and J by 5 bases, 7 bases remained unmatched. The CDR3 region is CASSELGGEDTQYF. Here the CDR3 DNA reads TGCGCCAGCAGCGAGCTGGGGGGGGAAGATACGCAGTATTTT.

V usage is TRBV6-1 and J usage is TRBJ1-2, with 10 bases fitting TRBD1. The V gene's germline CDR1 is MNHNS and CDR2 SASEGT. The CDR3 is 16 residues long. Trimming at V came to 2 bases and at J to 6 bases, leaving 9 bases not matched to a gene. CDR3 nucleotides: TGTGCCAGCAGTGAATTCGTCTCCGGGACAGGGGATGGCTACACCTTC. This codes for CASSEFVSGTGDGYTF.

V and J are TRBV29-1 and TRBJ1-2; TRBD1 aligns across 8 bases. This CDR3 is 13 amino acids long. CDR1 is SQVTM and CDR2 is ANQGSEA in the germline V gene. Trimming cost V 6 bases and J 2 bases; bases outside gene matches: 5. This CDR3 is CSVGYRGNYGYTF. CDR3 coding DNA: TGCAGCGTCGGATACAGGGGGAACTATGGCTACACCTTC.

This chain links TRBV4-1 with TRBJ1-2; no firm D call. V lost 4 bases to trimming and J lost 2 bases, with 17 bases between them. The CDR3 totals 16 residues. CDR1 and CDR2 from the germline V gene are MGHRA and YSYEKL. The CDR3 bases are TGCGCCAGCAGCCGCCTGATGGTGGCTCTCAACTATGGCTACACCTTC. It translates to CASSRLMVALNYGYTF.

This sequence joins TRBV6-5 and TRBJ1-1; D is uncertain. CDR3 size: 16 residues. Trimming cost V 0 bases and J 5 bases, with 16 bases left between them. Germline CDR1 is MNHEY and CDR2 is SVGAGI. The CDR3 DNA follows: TGTGCCAGCAGTTACTCTGGGGTCGCCCGGGGTACTGAAGCTTTCTTT. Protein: CASSYSGVARGTEAFF.

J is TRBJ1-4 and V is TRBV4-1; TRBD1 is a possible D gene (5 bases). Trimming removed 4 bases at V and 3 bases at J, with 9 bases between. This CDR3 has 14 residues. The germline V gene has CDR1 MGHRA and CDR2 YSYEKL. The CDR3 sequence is CASSLTGANEKLFF. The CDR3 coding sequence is TGCGCCAGCAGCCTGACGGGGGCTAATGAAAAACTGTTTTTT.

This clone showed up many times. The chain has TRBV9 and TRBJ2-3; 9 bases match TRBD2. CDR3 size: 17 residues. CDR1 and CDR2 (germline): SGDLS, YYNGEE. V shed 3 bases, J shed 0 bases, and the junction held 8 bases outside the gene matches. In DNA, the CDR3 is TGTGCCAGCAGCGCGGGTAGCGGGAGTGCTAGCACAGATACGCAGTATTTT. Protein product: CASSAGSGSASTDTQYF.

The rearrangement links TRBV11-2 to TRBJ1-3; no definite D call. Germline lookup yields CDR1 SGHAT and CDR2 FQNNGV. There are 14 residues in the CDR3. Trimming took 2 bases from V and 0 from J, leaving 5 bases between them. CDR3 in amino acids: CASSLLFSGNTIYF. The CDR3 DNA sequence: TGTGCCAGCAGCTTACTATTCTCTGGAAACACCATATATTTT.

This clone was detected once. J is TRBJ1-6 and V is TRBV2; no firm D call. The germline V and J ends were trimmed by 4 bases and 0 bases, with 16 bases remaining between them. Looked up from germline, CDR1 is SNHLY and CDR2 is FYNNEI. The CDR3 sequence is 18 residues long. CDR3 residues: CASSVRERESSYNSPLHF. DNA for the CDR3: TGTGCCAGCAGTGTGAGGGAACGAGAGAGCTCCTATAATTCACCCCTCCACTTT. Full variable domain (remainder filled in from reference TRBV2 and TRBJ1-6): EPEVTQTPSHQVTQMGQEVILRCVPISNHLYFYWYRQILGQKVEFLVSFYNNEISEKSEIFDDQFSVERPDGSNFTLKIRSTKLEDSAMYFCASSVRERESSYNSPLHFGNGTRLTVT.

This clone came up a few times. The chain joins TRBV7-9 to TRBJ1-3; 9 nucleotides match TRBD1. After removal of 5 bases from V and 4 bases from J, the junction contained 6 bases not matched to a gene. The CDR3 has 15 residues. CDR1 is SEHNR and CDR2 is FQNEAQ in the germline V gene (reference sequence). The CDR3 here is CASSEQGASGNTIYF. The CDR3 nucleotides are TGTGCCAGCAGCGAACAGGGGGCGTCAGGAAACACCATATATTTT.

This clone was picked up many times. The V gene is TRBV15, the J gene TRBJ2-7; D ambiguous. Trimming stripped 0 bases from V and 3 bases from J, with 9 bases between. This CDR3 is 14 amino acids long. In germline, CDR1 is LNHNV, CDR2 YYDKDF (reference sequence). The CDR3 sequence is CATSRDTEIYEQYF. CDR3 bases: TGTGCCACCAGCAGAGATACAGAGATCTACGAGCAGTACTTC.

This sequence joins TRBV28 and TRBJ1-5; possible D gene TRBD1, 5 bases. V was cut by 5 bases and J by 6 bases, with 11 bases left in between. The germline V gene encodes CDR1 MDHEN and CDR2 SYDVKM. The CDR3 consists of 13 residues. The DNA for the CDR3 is TGTGCCAGCAGTCCAGGGTTTGGTCAGCCCCAGCATTTT. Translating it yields CASSPGFGQPQHF.

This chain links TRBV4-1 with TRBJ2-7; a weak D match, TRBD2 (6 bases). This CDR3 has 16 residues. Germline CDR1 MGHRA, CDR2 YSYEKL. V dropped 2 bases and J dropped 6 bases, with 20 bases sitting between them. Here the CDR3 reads CASSQRTTSGNSEQYF. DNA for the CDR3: TGCGCCAGCAGCCAAAGGACTACTTCGGGGAATAGCGAGCAGTACTTC.